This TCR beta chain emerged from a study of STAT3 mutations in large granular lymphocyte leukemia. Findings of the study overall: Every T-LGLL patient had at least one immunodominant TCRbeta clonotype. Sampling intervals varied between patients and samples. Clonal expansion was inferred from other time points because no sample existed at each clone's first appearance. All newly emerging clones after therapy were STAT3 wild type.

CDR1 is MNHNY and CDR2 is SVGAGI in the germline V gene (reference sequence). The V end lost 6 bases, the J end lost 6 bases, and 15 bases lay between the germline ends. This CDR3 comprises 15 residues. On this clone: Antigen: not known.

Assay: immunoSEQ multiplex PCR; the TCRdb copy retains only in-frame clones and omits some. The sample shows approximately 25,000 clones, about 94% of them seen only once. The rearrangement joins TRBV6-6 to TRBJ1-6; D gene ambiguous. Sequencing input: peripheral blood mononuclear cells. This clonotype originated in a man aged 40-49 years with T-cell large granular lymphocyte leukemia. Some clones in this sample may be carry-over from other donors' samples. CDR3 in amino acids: CASSNAGFSNSPLHF. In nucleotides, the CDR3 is TGTGCCAGCAGCAATGCAGGCTTTAGTAATTCACCCCTCCACTTT.